This T cell receptor (beta chain) comes out of a study of CD8+CD57+ T cells in acquired aplastic anemia. Patients picked for sequencing had shown CD8+CD57+ cell expansion detected by flow cytometry. Additional sequencing covered CD8+CD57+ effector memory cells in about 15% of the 12 patients. Mean DNA yield of bead-enriched CD8+CD57+ cells was roughly 1.5 ug. This clonotype was seen many times. The target antigen is unknown. Overall study findings and caveats: Around 29 CD8+ CDR3 sequences were shared between patients and controls. Lower diversity was found in CD8+CD57+ cells than in total CD4+ and CD8+ pools in patients.

The use of genomic DNA as template underpinned the TCR beta VDJ and CDR3 profiling. In TCRdb, the reads were re-called with MiXCR into one record per CDR3 protein. In the table there are 17,000 or so distinct CDR3 sequences, over 35% of which are singletons. This CDR3 region has 15 residues. Trimming shortened V by 4 bases and J by 4 bases, and 13 bases separated the two germline ends. CDR1 and CDR2 from the germline V gene are SGHTA and FQGNSA. The genes are TRBV7-2 and TRBJ2-2, with D maybe TRBD1 (6 bases). This TCR derives from a human donor with aplastic anemia. The sample taken for sequencing was CD8+CD57+ T cells sorted from PBMCs. Subset noted: bead-enriched CD8+CD57+ effector memory T cells from SAA patients. CDR3 bases: TGTGCCAGCAGCTCAAAATTCAGGGGCACCGGGGAGCTGTTTTTT. Residues: CASSSKFRGTGELFF.